The rows below give T cell receptor beta chains drawn from one sample of a study of CD4 and CD8 cells across lung adenocarcinoma regions. Via MiXCR, TCRdb re-called the PCR reads, giving one row per CDR3 protein. The data hold 23,000 or so distinct CDR3 sequences, with 53% observed a single time. The material sequenced was CD8+ T cells from the center of a lung tumor. Every receptor here comes from a male donor with lung adenocarcinoma. The CD4 and CD8 labels of this study may be unreliable. Both conserved end residues are part of each CDR3. D genes are given only for firm matches. The size entry is marked missing in some rows and otherwise reads once, few, many or a size class.

>NA|TRBJ2-1|TRBV6-5|TRBD2
CASSSLSGGQYNEQFF
TGTGCCAGCAGTTCCCTTAGCGGGGGGCAGTACAATGAGCAGTTCTTC
>NA|TRBJ2-7|TRBV4-1|NA
CASSRVIGLEPKDTQYF
TGCGCCAGCAGCCGCGTTATCGGGCTGGAGCCCAAAGATACGCAGTACTTC
>NA|TRBJ2-4|TRBV6-1|NA
CGAGVGVRDQDIQYF
TGTGGCGCGGGTGTAGGGGTGCGGGACCAAGACATTCAGTACTTC
>NA|TRBJ2-1|TRBV6-1|NA
CASSERGANNEQFF
TGTGCCAGCAGTGAACGGGGGGCGAACAATGAGCAGTTCTTC
>many|TRBJ2-2|TRBV6-4|NA
CASSDSSTGELFF
TGTGCCAGCAGTGACTCGAGCACCGGGGAGCTGTTTTTT
>NA|TRBJ1-5|TRBV6-1|TRBD1
CASSTGGGNQPQHF
TGTGCCAGCAGCACAGGGGGCGGCAATCAGCCCCAGCATTTT
>NA|TRBJ1-4|TRBV6-1|TRBD1
CASTSTGSEKLFF
TGTGCCAGCACCTCGACAGGGTCGGAAAAACTGTTTTTT
>many|TRBJ2-1|TRBV28|TRBD2
CASSFLAGGPFNEQFF
TGTGCCAGCAGTTTCCTAGCGGGAGGGCCCTTCAATGAGCAGTTCTTC
>many|TRBJ2-7|TRBV27|NA
CASSLSWRYEQYF
TGTGCCAGCAGTTTATCCTGGCGTTACGAGCAGTACTTC
>medium-sized|TRBJ2-1|TRBV6-5|TRBD2
CASKLGLADNYNEQFF
TGTGCCAGCAAATTAGGACTAGCGGATAACTACAATGAGCAGTTCTTC
>NA|TRBJ2-7|TRBV4-1|TRBD2
CASSQVMASGGREGETQYF
TGCGCCAGCAGCCAAGTCATGGCGTCTGGGGGCCGGGAGGGAGAGACGCAGTACTTC
>NA|TRBJ2-3|TRBV6-1|TRBD2
CAGRGAGGQDTQYF
TGTGCGGGCAGAGGGGCGGGAGGCCAAGATACGCAGTATTTC
>NA|TRBJ2-3|TRBV6-1|NA
CASGRTDTLYF
TGTGCCAGCGGCCGAACAGATACGCTGTATTTT
>many|TRBJ2-2|TRBV10-1|NA
CASSESGWTGELFF
TGCGCCAGCAGTGAGTCTGGTTGGACCGGGGAGCTGTTTTTT
>NA|TRBJ2-5|TRBV30|NA
CAWSVLRETQYF
TGTGCCTGGAGTGTACTACGGGAGACCCAGTACTTC
>NA|TRBJ2-3|TRBV5-3|NA
CARSLRGREVRETQYF
TGTGCCAGAAGCTTGAGGGGGCGGGAGGTGAGAGAGACGCAGTATTTC
>many|TRBJ1-3|TRBV6-1|NA
CASSEEGRGNTIYF
TGTGCCAGCAGTGAAGAAGGGCGTGGAAACACCATATATTTT
>NA|TRBJ2-4|TRBV6-1|NA
CASSEQDTDIQYF
TGTGCCAGCAGTGAACAGGACACAGACATTCAGTACTTC
>many|TRBJ2-1|TRBV4-2|TRBD2
CASSQVNSGRTHEQFF
TGTGCCAGCAGCCAAGTCAATAGCGGGAGAACCCATGAGCAGTTCTTC
>NA|TRBJ2-4|TRBV6-1|NA
CASIPGMGTKNMQYF
TGTGCCAGCATCCCGGGGATGGGCACCAAAAACATGCAGTACTTC
>NA|TRBJ1-1|TRBV18|NA
CASSPRGGAWTEAFF
TGTGCCAGCTCACCCCGGGGGGGGGCTTGGACTGAAGCTTTCTTT
>NA|TRBJ2-4|TRBV10-1|NA
CASGEGLWGKDIQYF
TGCGCCAGCGGCGAGGGGCTGTGGGGCAAAGACATTCAGTATTTC
>NA|TRBJ2-4|TRBV6-1|NA
CASIKERWATDTQYF
TGTGCCAGCATCAAGGAGCGGTGGGCCACAGATACTCAGTACTTC
>NA|TRBJ2-2|TRBV10-2|NA
CASSELGRVSSGALFF
TGCGCCAGCAGTGAGTTGGGGCGTGTGAGCTCTGGGGCGCTGTTTTTT
>few|TRBJ2-3|TRBV4-2|NA
CASSQGGKRRDTQYF
TGTGCCAGCAGCCAAGGGGGGAAAAGAAGGGATACGCAGTATTTT
>NA|TRBJ2-1|TRBV10-3|TRBD2
CAISEREGSYNEQFF
TGTGCCATCAGTGAGCGGGAGGGCTCCTACAATGAGCAGTTCTTC
>NA|TRBJ2-1|TRBV6-1|TRBD2
CASREAGLGAEDTQFF
TGTGCGAGCCGTGAAGCGGGGCTGGGAGCCGAAGATACGCAGTTCTTC
>many|TRBJ2-3|TRBV6-1|NA
CASRASTDTQYF
TGTGCCAGCAGGGCAAGCACAGATACGCAGTATTTT
>NA|TRBJ2-5|TRBV6-1|NA
CAGSQGDRDQETQYF
TGTGCCGGGAGTCAAGGGGACCGTGACCAAGAGACCCAGTATTTC
>NA|TRBJ2-3|TRBV6-5|NA
CASSYSAGGSDTQYF
TGTGCCAGCAGTTACTCAGCGGGTGGGTCAGATACGCAGTATTTC
>few|TRBJ2-1|TRBV6-1|NA
CASAEHNEQFF
TGTGCCAGCGCAGAACACAATGAGCAGTTCTTC
>NA|TRBJ2-1|TRBV6-1|NA
CASSEASTGKQFF
TGTGCCAGCAGTGAAGCGAGCACAGGGAAGCAGTTCTTC